This TCR beta chain was observed in a study of chemoradiotherapy in HPV16-positive cancers (dated by TCRdb to the early 2020s). Background on the whole study: Candidate HPV-specific T-cell clones and common TCR motifs were defined by functional T-cell assays performed on cells from two HPV16-positive patients. The study asked whether T-cell immunity to the HPV oncoproteins E6 and E7 changes during chemoradiotherapy and whether this immunity affects survival. TCR repertoires from over 80 patients with HPV-related cancers were then used to track the candidate HPV-specific TCRs and motifs.

The library was generated by the immunoSEQ multiplex PCR assay. Entries here come from immuneACCESS through TCRdb and include only in-frame sequences with V and J called. Some clones fail to appear in such tables; in the studies checked, an unresolved V gene covers under half of the shortfall, and the cause of the remainder is unknown. The sample table holds a few thousand clones, of which roughly 89% were seen once. The ten largest clonotypes hold approximately 8% of the sample. This clone was seen a handful of times. It lacks a known antigen. No much larger clonotype is one base removed from it; base qualities were not supplied. Repertoires were sampled multiple times during chemoradiotherapy, which allowed clonal expansion in the tumor microenvironment to be followed. What the authors observed across the whole study: Expansion of candidate HPV-specific clones and E7-related TCR motifs was observed in the tumor microenvironment during treatment, whereas no such expansion was observed for non-HPV-specific T cells. In HPV16-positive patients, expansion of HPV-responsive T cells during chemoradiotherapy was associated with improved recurrence-free survival. Only two HPV16-positive patients were used to derive the functional definition of HPV-specific T cells, and the survival association was reported for HPV16-positive patients.

This sequence originates from a human donor with HPV-associated anogenital cancer. The source was tumor tissue, collected from a patient who underwent chemoradiotherapy.

The sequenced DNA: TGTGCCAGCAGCAGCAGGGTCGGGGACACTGAAGCTTTCTTT. Its translation is CASSSRVGDTEAFF. The V and J segments used are TRBV5-4 and TRBJ1-1; possibly the D gene is TRBD1, per 5 matching bases. Reading the germline V gene (reference sequence) gives CDR1 SGHNT and CDR2 YYREEE. V is reduced by 4 bases and J by 3 bases, leaving a spacing of 13 bases between them. The CDR3 contains 14 residues, cysteine and phenylalanine counted. Left in the record is the CDR3 DNA by itself, 42 bases read in frame from the first base.